Shown below are 20 T cell receptor beta chains from a single sample sequenced in a study of blood T cell repertoires in COVID-19. Clones were read by immunoSEQ multiplex PCR, and TCRdb kept only the in-frame ones, dropping some. The sample lists some 200,000 clones; around 94% were seen once. The sample was peripheral blood. The receptors come from a man under 40 with COVID-19, enrolled during active disease.

This chain uses TRBV2 with TRBJ2-2, with D possibly matching TRBD2 (6 bases). This CDR3 comprises 15 residues. Germline values: CDR1 SNHLY, CDR2 FYNNEI. Trimming left V 6 bases short and J 3 bases short, with 14 bases between. The CDR3 coding sequence is TGTGCCAGCAGGGATATGGGGGGTCACACCGGGGAGCTGTTTTTT. It encodes CASRDMGGHTGELFF.

On this clone: The sample holds other DNA sequences that translate to the same CDR3. The chain is built from TRBV5-4 and TRBJ2-7; TRBD2 matches at 7 bases. CDR1 is SGHNT, CDR2 YYREEE, per germline (reference sequence). CDR3 length equals 14 residues. The V segment lost 0 bases and the J segment 6 bases; nucleotides outside the gene matches: 6. CDR3 coding DNA: TGTGCCAGCAGCTTGGCGGGGGGATCACTCGAGCAGTACTTC. Protein product: CASSLAGGSLEQYF.

This clone is a singleton in its sample. The chain links TRBV29-1 to TRBJ1-2; a weak D match, TRBD1 (5 bases). Between the trimmed V and J ends, which lost 1 base and 4 bases, there was a span of 7 bases. The V gene's germline CDR1 is SQVTM and CDR2 ANQGSEA. The CDR3 runs 12 residues. In nucleotides, the CDR3 is TGCAGCGTTGAAGCACAGGTCTATGGCTACACCTTC. Translation: CSVEAQVYGYTF. The full variable domain, its missing parts supplied by reference TRBV29-1 and TRBJ1-2, is SAVISQKPSRDICQRGTSLTIQCQVDSQVTMMFWYRQQPGQSLTLIATANQGSEATYESGFVIDKFPISRPNLTFSTLTVSNMSPEDSSIYLCSVEAQVYGYTFGSGTRLTVV.

The chain combines TRBV18 with TRBJ1-5; D possibly corresponds to TRBD1 (6 bases). The V gene lost 3 bases and the J gene lost 3 bases, with 15 bases spanning the gap. Per the germline V gene, CDR1 is KGHSH and CDR2 is LQKENI. The CDR3 contains 16 residues. The CDR3: CASSPGSTGTNQPQHF. The CDR3 DNA is TGTGCCAGCTCACCGGGGTCGACAGGTACCAATCAGCCCCAGCATTTT.

The J gene is TRBJ2-1, the V gene TRBV7-9; TRBD2 matches at 7 bases. The CDR3 contains 15 residues. The V and J ends lost 5 bases and 4 bases, in that order; junction bases with no gene match: 8. Per germline, CDR1 SEHNR and CDR2 FQNEAQ (reference sequence). The CDR3 reads CASSRTRGEYNEQFF. CDR3 DNA sequence: TGTGCCAGCAGCCGGACTAGAGGGGAGTACAATGAGCAGTTCTTC.

The genes are TRBV5-1 and TRBJ1-6, with TRBD1 identical over 8 bases. The J segment lost 8 bases and the V segment lost 7 bases, leaving 8 bases of the junction unmatched. The CDR3 spans 14 residues. Germline loops: CDR1 SGHRS, CDR2 YFSETQ. The CDR3 region has the DNA TGCGCCAGCCGGGCCCAGGGGGCTGATTCACCCCTCCACTTT. Amino acids: CASRAQGADSPLHF.

The V and J genes are TRBV19 and TRBJ2-3, with 8 bases aligning to TRBD1. The CDR3 is 16 amino acids. The trim removed 7 bases at V and 5 bases at J, leaving 14 bases unmatched. The germline V gene encodes CDR1 LNHDA and CDR2 SQIVND (reference sequence). The CDR3 here is CASTPTGASMGDTQYF. The CDR3 region has the DNA TGTGCCAGTACCCCGACAGGGGCATCAATGGGAGATACGCAGTATTTT.

The chain has TRBV19 and TRBJ1-3; 7 bases are a match to TRBD1. Germline V CDR1 and CDR2: LNHDA, SQIVND (reference sequence). This CDR3 has 16 amino acids. With 4 bases clipped from V and 4 bases from J, the junction kept 10 bases outside the gene matches. In DNA form, the CDR3 reads TGTGCCAGTAGTACGGGACAGCCTTCGGCCGGAAACACCATATATTTT. This gives the protein CASSTGQPSAGNTIYF.

The chain links TRBV11-2 to TRBJ1-1; the D gene is possibly TRBD1 (5 bases). The CDR3 spans 15 residues. Deletions cut 3 bases from V and 3 bases from J, with 14 bases between. The germline CDR1 and CDR2 sequences are SGHAT and FQNNGV. The CDR3 is CASSFGRAVYTEAFF. For the CDR3, the DNA is TGTGCCAGCAGCTTCGGCAGGGCGGTTTACACTGAAGCTTTCTTT.

This chain connects TRBV2 to TRBJ1-2; 8 nucleotides align to TRBD1. V gave up 11 bases and J gave up 1 base; unmatched junction bases: 12. CDR1 and CDR2 (germline): SNHLY, FYNNEI. The CDR3 runs to 15 residues. The CDR3 sequence is CAYSRDRSINYGYTF. In DNA form, the CDR3 reads TGTGCCTACAGCCGGGACAGGAGCATTAACTATGGCTACACCTTC.

The table lists this clone with a few counts. The CDR3 nucleotides are TGCGCCAGCAGAGACAGATACAATCAGCCCCAGCATTTT. This encodes CASRDRYNQPQHF. V gene TRBV10-2 combines with J gene TRBJ1-5; a weak D match, TRBD1 (5 bases). Trimming stripped 6 bases from V and 3 bases from J, with 9 bases between. Per germline, CDR1 WSHSY and CDR2 SAAADI. The CDR3 runs to 13 residues.

The chain joins TRBV24-1 to TRBJ2-1; 14 bases agree with TRBD2. The germline V gene encodes CDR1 KGHDR and CDR2 SFDVKD. The CDR3 consists of 19 residues. Trimming at V came to 9 bases and at J to 0 bases, leaving 12 bases not matched to a gene. The CDR3 bases are TGTGCCACCTCGTCGGGACTAGCGGGGGCCCCGAGCTCCTACAATGAGCAGTTCTTC. This codes for CATSSGLAGAPSSYNEQFF.

J is TRBJ1-1 and V is TRBV5-1; D is unclear. The length of the CDR3 is 15 residues. V lost 2 bases, J lost 10 bases, and 21 bases lay in between. Per the germline V gene, CDR1 is SGHRS and CDR2 is YFSETQ. CDR3: CASSLSPPDPAGAFF. CDR3 bases: TGCGCCAGCAGCTTATCCCCCCCGGACCCTGCGGGAGCTTTCTTT.

The rearrangement joins TRBV2 to TRBJ2-5, with D unresolved. Germline CDR1 SNHLY, CDR2 FYNNEI. The V end lost 6 bases, the J end lost 5 bases, and 4 bases lay between the germline ends. The CDR3 extends over 10 amino acids. CDR3 coding DNA: TGTGCCAGCAGACGGGAGACCCAGTACTTC. Translated: CASRRETQYF.

CDR3 protein: CASSLGGLAGGQVQETQYF. The CDR3 nucleotides are TGTGCCAGCAGCTTAGGTGGACTAGCGGGGGGGCAAGTTCAAGAGACCCAGTACTTC. The chain uses TRBV11-2 and TRBJ2-5; 15 bases align to TRBD2. Germline V gene lookup returns CDR1 SGHAT and CDR2 FQNNGV. V was pared by 1 base and J by 2 bases, with 8 bases of the junction left unmatched. This CDR3 comprises 19 residues.

The genes are TRBV6-5 and TRBJ1-4, with D tentatively TRBD1 (5 bases). Trimming took off 10 bases at V and 11 bases at J, with 23 bases between the two ends. This CDR3 comprises 14 residues. Germline V gene lookup returns CDR1 MNHEY and CDR2 SVGAGI. Here the CDR3 reads CATFEVSVRGKLFF. The DNA for the CDR3 is TGTGCCACCTTCGAAGTCAGCGTCCGGGGGAAACTGTTTTTT.

The V call is TRBV6-5, the J call TRBJ1-5, with TRBD1 identical over 7 bases. CDR3 length: 13 amino acids. The germline CDR1 and CDR2 sequences are MNHEY and SVGAGI. With 10 bases clipped from V and 4 bases from J, the junction kept 7 bases outside the gene matches. The CDR3 coding sequence is TGTGCCACAAAGGGGACAGCGAATCAGCCCCAGCATTTT. It encodes CATKGTANQPQHF.

The rearrangement joins TRBV18 to TRBJ1-3, with D unclear. Germline V gene data show CDR1 as KGHSH and CDR2 as LQKENI. CDR3 length: 16 residues. Trimming removed 5 bases from V and 0 bases from J, with 14 bases in between. The CDR3 DNA reads TGTGCCAGCTCATCCGGCCCGACTGCCTCTGGAAACACCATATATTTT. Translating it yields CASSSGPTASGNTIYF.

The chain combines TRBV5-6 with TRBJ2-2; D may be TRBD1 (6 bases). V lost 7 bases to trimming and J lost 1 base, with 14 bases between them. CDR1 is SGHDT and CDR2 is YYEEEE in the germline V gene. CDR3 size: 15 residues. In DNA form, the CDR3 reads TGTGCCAGCGCTGAAGGGACAAGGAACACCGGGGAGCTGTTTTTT. This translates into CASAEGTRNTGELFF.

This chain uses TRBV7-9 with TRBJ2-3; 12 bases agree with TRBD2. The CDR3 is 17 residues long. Unmatched junction bases numbered 9, after V lost 5 bases and J lost 3 bases. Germline V gene data show CDR1 as SEHNR and CDR2 as FQNEAQ (reference sequence). This CDR3 reads CASSHRTSGVSTDTQYF. The CDR3, as DNA: TGTGCCAGCAGCCACAGGACTAGCGGGGTCTCAACAGATACGCAGTATTTT.